The 7 T cell receptor beta chains given below trace back to one sample, sequenced in a study of blood T cell repertoires in COVID-19. Generated by immunoSEQ multiplex PCR, the TCRdb table keeps only in-frame clones and is missing some. The sample lists 200,000 to 300,000 clones; around nine tenths were seen once. The sample consisted of PBMCs or T cells enriched from blood (not recorded which). The receptors stem from a woman under 40 with acute COVID-19.

The rearrangement joins TRBV5-4 to TRBJ2-3; 7 bases align to TRBD2. The V gene end was trimmed by 5 bases and the J gene end by 4 bases; junction bases not matched to a gene: 10. CDR1 is SGHNT and CDR2 is YYREEE in the germline V gene (reference sequence). The CDR3 length is 15 residues. The CDR3 DNA is TGTGCCAGCAGTTCCTCCCCTAGCGGCCCAGATACGCAGTATTTT. This encodes CASSSSPSGPDTQYF. The whole variable domain, remainder taken from reference TRBV5-4 and TRBJ2-3, is ETGVTQSPTHLIKTRGQQVTLRCSSQSGHNTVSWYQQALGQGPQFIFQYYREEENGRGNFPPRFSGLQFPNYSSELNVNALELDDSALYLCASSSSPSGPDTQYFGPGTRLTVL.

The rearrangement links TRBV19 to TRBJ2-3, with 10 bases matching TRBD1. The CDR3 covers 16 residues. The junction had 9 bases not matched to a gene; V was cut back by 6 bases and J by 3 bases. Germline V gene lookup returns CDR1 LNHDA and CDR2 SQIVND (reference sequence). CDR3 amino acids: CASSSPRDRGTDTQYF. The CDR3 nucleotides are TGTGCCAGTAGCTCCCCCCGGGACAGGGGTACAGATACGCAGTATTTT.

The gene calls are TRBV4-3 and TRBJ1-5; no clear D. There are 15 residues in the CDR3. The V and J ends lost 3 bases and 3 bases respectively, with 12 bases between them. The germline gives CDR1 LGHNA, CDR2 YSLEER. CDR3 sequence: CASSQGGGYNQPQHF. The DNA for the CDR3 is TGCGCCAGCAGCCAGGGTGGAGGGTACAATCAGCCCCAGCATTTT.

The chain has TRBV11-2 and TRBJ1-5, with a weak D call TRBD1 (5 bases). The CDR3 has 13 residues. Per germline, CDR1 SGHAT and CDR2 FQNNGV. The V end was cut by 4 bases, the J end by 9 bases, with 13 bases between. For the CDR3, the DNA is TGTGCCAGCAGCTGGGGGGTTGACTCGCCCCAGCATTTT. This gives the protein CASSWGVDSPQHF.

The chain recombines TRBV25-1 with TRBJ2-1, with 7 nucleotides matching TRBD2. This CDR3 region has 13 residues. V dropped 6 bases and J dropped 7; count of bases not matched to a gene: 6. Germline CDR1 reads MGHDK; CDR2 reads SYGVNS. CDR3 coding DNA: TGTGCCAGCAGCCTGGGGGGGAGTAATGAGCAGTTCTTC. Protein product: CASSLGGSNEQFF.

The chain uses TRBV19 and TRBJ2-2, with D possibly being TRBD1 (6 bases). Per germline, CDR1 LNHDA and CDR2 SQIVND (reference sequence). The CDR3 runs to 16 residues. The V end was cut by 7 bases, the J end by 3 bases, with 18 bases between. CDR3 DNA sequence: TGTGCCAGTACCGAGGGGAACAGGGCCTACACCGGGGAGCTGTTTTTT. Translating it yields CASTEGNRAYTGELFF.

This clone has a single count. This rearrangement joins TRBV3-1 (or the pseudogene TRBV3-2) to TRBJ1-2; possibly TRBD1 for D (5 bases). The CDR3 sequence is 16 residues long. Germline CDR1 LGHDT, CDR2 YNNKEL (reference sequence). V was clipped by 3 bases and J by 8 bases, with 22 bases between them. Here the CDR3 DNA reads TGTGCCAGCAGCCAGTCTTGGGCAGGGAGGTCTGCGGGCTACACCTTC. Translating it yields CASSQSWAGRSAGYTF.